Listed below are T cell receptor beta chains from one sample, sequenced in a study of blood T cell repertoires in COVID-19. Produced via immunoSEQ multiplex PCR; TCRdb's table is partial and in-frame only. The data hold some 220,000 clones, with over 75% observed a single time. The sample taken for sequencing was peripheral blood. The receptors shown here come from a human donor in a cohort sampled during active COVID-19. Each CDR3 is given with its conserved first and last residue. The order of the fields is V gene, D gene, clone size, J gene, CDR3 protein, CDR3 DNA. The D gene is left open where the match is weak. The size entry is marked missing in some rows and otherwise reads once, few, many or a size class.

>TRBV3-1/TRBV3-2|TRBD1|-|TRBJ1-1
CASKRTGEYEAFF
TGTGCCAGCAAGCGGACAGGGGAGTATGAAGCTTTCTTT
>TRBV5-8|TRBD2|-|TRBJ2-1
CASTVEGLAGSFEQFF
TGTGCCAGCACAGTCGAGGGACTAGCGGGTTCTTTCGAGCAGTTCTTC
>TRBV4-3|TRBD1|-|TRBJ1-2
CASSTSQGADYGYTF
TGCGCCAGCAGCACATCACAGGGGGCGGACTATGGCTACACCTTC
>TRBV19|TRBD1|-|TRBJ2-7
CASSISGGREQYF
TGTGCCAGTAGTATATCAGGGGGCCGCGAGCAGTACTTC
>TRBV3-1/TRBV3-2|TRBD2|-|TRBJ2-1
CASSEDTSGSNEQFF
TGTGCCAGCAGCGAGGACACTAGCGGGAGTAATGAGCAGTTCTTC
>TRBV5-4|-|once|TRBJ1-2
CASSLASRANYGYTF
TGTGCCAGCAGCTTGGCCTCCAGGGCTAACTATGGCTACACCTTC
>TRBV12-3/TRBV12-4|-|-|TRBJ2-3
CASSLTLSYTQYF
TGTGCCAGCAGTTTAACCTTGAGTTATACGCAGTATTTT
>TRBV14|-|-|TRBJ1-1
CASSAGRWAEAFF
TGTGCCAGCAGCGCGGGGAGATGGGCTGAAGCTTTCTTT
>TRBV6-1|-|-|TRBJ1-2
CASSETVIVRGYTF
TGTGCCAGCAGTGAGACAGTTATCGTGAGGGGCTACACCTTC
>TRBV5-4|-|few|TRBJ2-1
CASSLVGYEQFF
TGTGCCAGCAGCTTGGTCGGGTATGAGCAGTTCTTC
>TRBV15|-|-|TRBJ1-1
CATSSSKIANTEAFF
TGTGCCACCAGCAGCTCAAAAATAGCGAACACTGAAGCTTTCTTT
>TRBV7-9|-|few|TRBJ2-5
CASSLARTGSGTQYF
TGTGCCAGCAGCTTAGCGCGGACTGGCAGCGGGACCCAGTACTTC
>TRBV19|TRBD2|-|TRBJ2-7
CASSMGPGTSVPYEQYF
TGTGCCAGTAGTATGGGTCCCGGGACTAGCGTCCCATACGAGCAGTACTTC
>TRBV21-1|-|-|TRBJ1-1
CARGGTLNTEAFF
TGTGCCCGCGGCGGGACCCTGAACACTGAAGCTTTCTTT
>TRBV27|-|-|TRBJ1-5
CASRPSGDQPQHF
TGTGCCAGCAGACCCTCGGGGGATCAGCCCCAGCATTTT
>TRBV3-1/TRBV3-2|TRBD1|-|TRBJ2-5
CASSPGGGVETQYF
TGTGCCAGCAGCCCAGGGGGCGGGGTAGAGACCCAGTACTTC
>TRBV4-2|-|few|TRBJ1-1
CASSQGQVMNTEAFF
TGTGCCAGCAGCCAAGGACAAGTCATGAACACTGAAGCTTTCTTT